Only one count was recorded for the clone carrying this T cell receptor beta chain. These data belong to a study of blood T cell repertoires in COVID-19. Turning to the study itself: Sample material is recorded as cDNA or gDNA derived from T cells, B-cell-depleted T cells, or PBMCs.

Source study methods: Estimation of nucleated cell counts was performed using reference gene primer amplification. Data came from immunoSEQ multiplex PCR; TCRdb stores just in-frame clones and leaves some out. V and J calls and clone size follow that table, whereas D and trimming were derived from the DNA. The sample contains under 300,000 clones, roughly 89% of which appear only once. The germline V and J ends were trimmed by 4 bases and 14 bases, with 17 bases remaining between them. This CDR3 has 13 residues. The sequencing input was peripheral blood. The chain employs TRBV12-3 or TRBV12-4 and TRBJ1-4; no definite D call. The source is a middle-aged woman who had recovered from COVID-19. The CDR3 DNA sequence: TGTGCCAGCAGTTCGACCCCGCGGGGAGGTCTGTTTTTT. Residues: CASSSTPRGGLFF.